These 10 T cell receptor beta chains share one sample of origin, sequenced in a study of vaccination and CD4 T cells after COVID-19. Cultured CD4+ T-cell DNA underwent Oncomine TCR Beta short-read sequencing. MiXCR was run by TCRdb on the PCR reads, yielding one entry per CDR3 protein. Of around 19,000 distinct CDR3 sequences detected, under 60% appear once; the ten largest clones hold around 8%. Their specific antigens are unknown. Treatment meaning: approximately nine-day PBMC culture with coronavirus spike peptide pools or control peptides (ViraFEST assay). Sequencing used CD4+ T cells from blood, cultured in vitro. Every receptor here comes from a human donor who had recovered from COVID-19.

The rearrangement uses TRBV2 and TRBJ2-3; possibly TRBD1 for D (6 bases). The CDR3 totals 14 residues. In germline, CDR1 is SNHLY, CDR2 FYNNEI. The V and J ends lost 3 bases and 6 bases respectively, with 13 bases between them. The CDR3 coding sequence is TGTGCCAGCAGTGAGGGGGCAGGGATGGATACGCAGTATTTT. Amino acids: CASSEGAGMDTQYF.

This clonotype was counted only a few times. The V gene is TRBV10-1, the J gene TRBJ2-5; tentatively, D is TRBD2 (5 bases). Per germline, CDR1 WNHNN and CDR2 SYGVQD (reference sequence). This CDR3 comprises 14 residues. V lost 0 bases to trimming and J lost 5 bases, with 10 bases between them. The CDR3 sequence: CASSESGEVETQYF. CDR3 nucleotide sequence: TGCGCCAGCAGTGAGTCGGGAGAAGTTGAGACCCAGTACTTC.

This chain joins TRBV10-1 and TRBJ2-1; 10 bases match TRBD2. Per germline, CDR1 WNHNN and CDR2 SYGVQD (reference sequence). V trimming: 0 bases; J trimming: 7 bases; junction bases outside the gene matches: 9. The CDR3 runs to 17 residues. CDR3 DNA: TGCGCCAGCAGTGAGTCGCGGCTAGCGGGAGCACGTAATGAGCAGTTCTTC. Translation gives CASSESRLAGARNEQFF.

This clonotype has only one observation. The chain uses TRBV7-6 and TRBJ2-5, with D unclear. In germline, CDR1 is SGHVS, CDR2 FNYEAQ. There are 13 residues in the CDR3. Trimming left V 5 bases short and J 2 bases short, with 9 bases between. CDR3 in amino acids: CASSATAQETQYF. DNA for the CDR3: TGTGCCAGCAGCGCGACGGCTCAAGAGACCCAGTACTTC.

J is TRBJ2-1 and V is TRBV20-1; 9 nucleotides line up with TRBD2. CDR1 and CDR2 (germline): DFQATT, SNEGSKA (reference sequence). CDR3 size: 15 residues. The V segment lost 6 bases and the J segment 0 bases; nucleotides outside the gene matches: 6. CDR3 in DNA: TGCAGTGCCACACTAGCGGGTCTCTCCTACAATGAGCAGTTCTTC. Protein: CSATLAGLSYNEQFF.

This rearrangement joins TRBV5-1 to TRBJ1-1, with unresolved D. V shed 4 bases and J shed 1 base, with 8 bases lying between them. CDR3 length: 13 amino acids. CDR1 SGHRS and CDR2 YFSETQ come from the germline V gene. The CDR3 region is CASSGNSNTEAFF. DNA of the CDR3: TGCGCCAGCAGCGGAAATTCGAACACTGAAGCTTTCTTT.

CDR3 loop: CASSGRGQQTEAFF. The CDR3 DNA is TGTGCCAGCAGCGGGAGGGGCCAACAGACTGAAGCTTTCTTT. The chain joins TRBV7-9 to TRBJ1-1; D perhaps matches TRBD1 (5 bases). The V gene lost 5 bases and the J gene lost 5 bases, with 15 bases spanning the gap. Germline assignment: CDR1 SEHNR and CDR2 FQNEAQ (reference sequence). The CDR3 length is 14 residues.

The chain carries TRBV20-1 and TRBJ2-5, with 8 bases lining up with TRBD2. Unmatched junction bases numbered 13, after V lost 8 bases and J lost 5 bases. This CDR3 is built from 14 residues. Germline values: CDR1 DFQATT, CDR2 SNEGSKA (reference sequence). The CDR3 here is CSYQGSGSEETQYF. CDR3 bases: TGCAGTTATCAAGGGAGCGGGAGTGAGGAGACCCAGTACTTC.

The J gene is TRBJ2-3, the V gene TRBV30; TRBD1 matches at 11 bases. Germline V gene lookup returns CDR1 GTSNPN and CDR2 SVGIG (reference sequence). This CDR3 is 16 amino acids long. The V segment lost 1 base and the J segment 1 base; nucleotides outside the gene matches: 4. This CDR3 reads CAWSGGQGGGTDTQYF. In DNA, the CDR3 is TGTGCCTGGAGTGGGGGACAGGGGGGAGGCACAGATACGCAGTATTTT.

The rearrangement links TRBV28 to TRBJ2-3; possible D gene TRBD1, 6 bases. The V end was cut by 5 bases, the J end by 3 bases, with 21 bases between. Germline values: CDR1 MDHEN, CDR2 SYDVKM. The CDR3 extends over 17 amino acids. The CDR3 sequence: CASSPTPGAGFTDTQYF. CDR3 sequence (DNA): TGTGCCAGCAGTCCAACTCCAGGGGCTGGTTTTACAGATACGCAGTATTTT.